This TCR beta chain is from a study of memory CD4+ T cells and cytomegalovirus serostatus. Profiling relied on immunoSEQ multiplex PCR, and the TCRdb table lists in-frame clones only, not all of them. The top ten clones hold 1.6% of a sample with under 55,000 clones, around 80% of them seen once. To note about this clone: The target antigen is unknown.

Regarding the study as a whole: The CMV-associated TCR signature appears largely within the CD4+ memory repertoire.

The CDR3 has 16 residues. The V end lost 1 base, the J end lost 1 base, and 12 bases lay between the germline ends. Germline V lookup: CDR1 LGHNA, CDR2 YSLEER. Single viable CD3+CD4+CD8-CD45RO+ cells were sorted as the memory CD4+ T cells. The V and J genes are TRBV4-3 and TRBJ2-3, with TRBD2 as a possible D gene (5 bases). Input material: memory CD4+ T cells from blood. This sequence was found in an adult in good health and CMV-seronegative. CDR3 nucleotide sequence: TGCGCCAGCAGCCAAGGTCCAGCGGCAGGCACAGATACGCAGTATTTT. It translates to CASSQGPAAGTDTQYF.